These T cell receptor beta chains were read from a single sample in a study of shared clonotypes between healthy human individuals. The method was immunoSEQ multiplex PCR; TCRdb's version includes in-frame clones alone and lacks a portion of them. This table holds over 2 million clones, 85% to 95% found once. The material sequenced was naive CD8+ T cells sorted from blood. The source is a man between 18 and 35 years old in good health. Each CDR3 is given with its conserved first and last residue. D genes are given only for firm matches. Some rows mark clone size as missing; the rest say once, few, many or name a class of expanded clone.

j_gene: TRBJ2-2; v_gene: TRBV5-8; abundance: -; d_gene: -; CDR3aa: CASSLRTKNTGELFF; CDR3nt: TGTGCCAGCAGCTTGCGGACAAAAAACACCGGGGAGCTGTTTTTT
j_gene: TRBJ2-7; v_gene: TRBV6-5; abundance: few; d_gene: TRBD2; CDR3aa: CASSYSNSAGVEQYF; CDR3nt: TGTGCCAGCAGTTACTCGAATTCGGCGGGGGTCGAGCAGTACTTC
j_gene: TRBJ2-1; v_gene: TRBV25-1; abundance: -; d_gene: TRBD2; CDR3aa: CASSARLARYNEQFF; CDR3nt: TGTGCCAGCAGTGCCCGACTAGCGCGTTACAATGAGCAGTTCTTC
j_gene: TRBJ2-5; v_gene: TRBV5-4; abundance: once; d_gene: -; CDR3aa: CASSFWGGKETQYF; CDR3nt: TGTGCCAGCAGCTTCTGGGGTGGGAAAGAGACCCAGTACTTC
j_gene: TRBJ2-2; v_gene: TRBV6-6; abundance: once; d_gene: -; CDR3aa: CASNTLGVHGELFF; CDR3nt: TGTGCCAGCAATACTCTAGGGGTCCACGGGGAGCTGTTTTTT
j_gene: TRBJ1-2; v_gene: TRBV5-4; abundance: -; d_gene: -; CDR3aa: CASSFSGSAYGYTF; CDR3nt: TGTGCCAGCAGCTTCTCGGGGAGCGCCTATGGCTACACCTTC
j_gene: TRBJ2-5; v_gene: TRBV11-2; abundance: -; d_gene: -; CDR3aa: CASSLANQETQYF; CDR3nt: TGTGCCAGCAGCTTAGCGAACCAAGAGACCCAGTACTTC
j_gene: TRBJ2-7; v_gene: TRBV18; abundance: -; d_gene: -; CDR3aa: CASSPDPTLGQSYEQYF; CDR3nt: TGTGCCAGCTCACCAGATCCGACTCTTGGACAGTCCTACGAGCAGTACTTC
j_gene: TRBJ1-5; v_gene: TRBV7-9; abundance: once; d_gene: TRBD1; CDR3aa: CASSLEEGYRGPSNQPQHF; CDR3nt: TGTGCCAGCAGCTTAGAGGAGGGGTACAGGGGACCGAGCAATCAGCCCCAGCATTTT
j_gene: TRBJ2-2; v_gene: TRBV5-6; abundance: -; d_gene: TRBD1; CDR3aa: CASSLALQGAAGELFF; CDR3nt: TGTGCCAGCAGCTTGGCTTTACAGGGGGCGGCCGGGGAGCTGTTTTTT
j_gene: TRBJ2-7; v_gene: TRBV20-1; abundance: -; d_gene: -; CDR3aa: CSATPLLEQYF; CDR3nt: TGCAGTGCCACCCCTCTTCTCGAGCAGTACTTC
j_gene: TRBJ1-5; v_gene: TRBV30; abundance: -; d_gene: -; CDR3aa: CAWSKGGNSNQPQHF; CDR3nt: TGTGCCTGGAGTAAAGGGGGGAATAGCAATCAGCCCCAGCATTTT
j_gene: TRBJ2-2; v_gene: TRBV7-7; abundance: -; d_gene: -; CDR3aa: CASSLAQGLSGELFF; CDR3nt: TGTGCTAGCAGCTTAGCCCAGGGGCTTTCCGGGGAGCTGTTTTTT
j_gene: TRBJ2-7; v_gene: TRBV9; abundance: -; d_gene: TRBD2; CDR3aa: CASSVGTSVSYEQYF; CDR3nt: TGTGCCAGCAGCGTAGGGACTAGCGTTTCCTACGAGCAGTACTTC